Sequencing of this T cell receptor beta chain was carried out in a study of cytomegalovirus exposure and HLA in healthy donors. The CDR3 is 14 amino acids. V lost 5 bases, J lost 2 bases, and 8 bases stayed unmatched. From germline, CDR1 is GTSNPN and CDR2 SVGIG (reference sequence). PCR involved 60 Vbeta and 13 Jbeta primers. Clones were sequenced by immunoSEQ multiplex PCR, and TCRdb holds only the in-frame ones, with some missing. The sample lists around 170,000 clones; around 78% were seen once. The source of this sequence is a woman in her thirties or forties in good health and CMV-seropositive. J is TRBJ2-7 and V is TRBV30; 8 positions match TRBD1. The sample consisted of PBMCs. This CDR3 is CAWGTGSFPYEQYF. The CDR3 DNA is TGTGCCTGGGGGACAGGCAGTTTTCCCTACGAGCAGTACTTC.